The clone carrying this TCR beta chain was detected ten times or more. What it recognizes is unknown. This entry comes from a study of T cells in Graves' hyperthyroidism and ophthalmopathy. Across the study: Specimen type is peripheral blood, collected at initial diagnosis prior to any treatment.

General observations from the study: Separating ophthalmopathy from stable hyperthyroidism was achieved by a 13 V-J model. Most thyroid clonotypes expanded above 0.001 were also detected in blood.

Absence of ophthalmopathy progression within 18 months defined stable Graves' hyperthyroidism. Per germline, CDR1 SGHVS and CDR2 FQNEAQ. Trimming cost V 5 bases and J 4 bases; bases outside gene matches: 6. The CDR3 covers 14 residues. The TCR beta CDR3 regions underwent amplification using RNA transcripts as the source. HTBI primers were employed in a first-round RT-PCR of the TCR CDR3. A single record per CDR3 protein comes from TCRdb applying MiXCR to the multiplex PCR reads. Of a few hundred thousand distinct CDR3 sequences in the sample, about 20% were seen once. The sample comprised blood. The clonotype originates from a woman aged 18-35 years with Graves' hyperthyroidism. The gene calls are TRBV7-8 and TRBJ1-2, with TRBD1 identical over 8 bases. The CDR3 bases are TGTGCCAGCAGCCGACGGGACAGGAGCTATGGCTACACCTTC. Translation gives CASSRRDRSYGYTF. Filled out from reference TRBV7-8 and TRBJ1-2, the complete variable domain reads GAGVSQSPRYKVAKRGQDVALRCDPISGHVSLFWYQQALGQGPEFLTYFQNEAQLDKSGLPSDRFFAERPEGSVSTLKIQRTQQEDSAVYLCASSRRDRSYGYTFGSGTRLTVV.